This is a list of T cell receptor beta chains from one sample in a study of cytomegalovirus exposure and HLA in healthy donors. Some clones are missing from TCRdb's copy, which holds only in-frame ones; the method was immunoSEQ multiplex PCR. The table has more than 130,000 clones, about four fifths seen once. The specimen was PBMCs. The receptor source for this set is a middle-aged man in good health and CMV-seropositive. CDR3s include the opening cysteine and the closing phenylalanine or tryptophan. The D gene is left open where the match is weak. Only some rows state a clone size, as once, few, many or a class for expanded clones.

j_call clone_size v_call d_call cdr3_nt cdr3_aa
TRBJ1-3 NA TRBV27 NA TGTGCCAGCAGCCCGGACACCTCTGGAAACACCATATATTTT CASSPDTSGNTIYF
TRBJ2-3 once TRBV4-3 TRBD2 TGCGCCAGCAGCCAAGCCCCAAGCGGGGGGGCTGGGGATACGCAGTATTTT CASSQAPSGGAGDTQYF
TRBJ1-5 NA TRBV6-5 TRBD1 TGTGCCAGCAGCCCCGGGACAGGGAGGCAGCCCCAGCATTTT CASSPGTGRQPQHF
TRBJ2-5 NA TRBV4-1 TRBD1 TGCGCCAGCAGCCAAGATATCAGGGGGCGGGAGACCCAGTACTTC CASSQDIRGRETQYF
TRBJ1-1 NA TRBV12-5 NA TGTGCTAGTGGTTTGTCGGGGGGGACTGAAGCTTTCTTT CASGLSGGTEAFF
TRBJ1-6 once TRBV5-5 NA TGTGCCAGCAGCTCTTTAGGTGTTCGGGCCCTCCACTTT CASSSLGVRALHF
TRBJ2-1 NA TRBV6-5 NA TGTGCCAGCAGTTACTCGCAGTCCCGCTCCTACAATGAGCAGTTCTTC CASSYSQSRSYNEQFF
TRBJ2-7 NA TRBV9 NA TGTGCCAGCAGCGGTAGCCCCGGACAGAGAATAGACTTC CASSGSPGQRIDF
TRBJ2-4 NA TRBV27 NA TGTGCCAGCAGTTTATCGCGGGGTGGGATAGCCAAAAACATTCAGTACTTC CASSLSRGGIAKNIQYF
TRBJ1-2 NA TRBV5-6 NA TGTGCCAGCAGCTTGGATCCGGGGAACTATGGCTACACCTTC CASSLDPGNYGYTF
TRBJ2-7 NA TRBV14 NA TGTGCCAGCAGCCAAGGGACAGTTAACTACGAGCAGTACTTC CASSQGTVNYEQYF
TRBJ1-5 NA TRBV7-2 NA TGTGCCACCACCGTGCAGGGAGGGGATCAGCCCCAGCATTTT CATTVQGGDQPQHF
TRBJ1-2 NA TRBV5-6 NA TGTGCCAGCAGCTTGGGACAGTTCAACTATGGCTACACCTTC CASSLGQFNYGYTF
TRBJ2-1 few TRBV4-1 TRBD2 TGCGCCAGCAGACAGGGGACTAGCGATGAGCAGTTCTTC CASRQGTSDEQFF
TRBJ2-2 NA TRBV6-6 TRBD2 TGTGCCAGCAGTCCTTGGACTAGGGGAGGTTCTGGGGAGCTGTTTTTT CASSPWTRGGSGELFF
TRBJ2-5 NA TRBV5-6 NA TGTGCCAGCAGCTGGGGGGGCGGGTGGGAGACCCAGTACTTC CASSWGGGWETQYF
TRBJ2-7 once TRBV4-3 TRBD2 TGCGCCAGCAGCCAAGGACTAGCGGGAAGGTCCTCCTACGAGCAGTACTTC CASSQGLAGRSSYEQYF
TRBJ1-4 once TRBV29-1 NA TGCAGCGTTGAAGAGATAGCAACTAATGAAAAACTGTTTTTT CSVEEIATNEKLFF
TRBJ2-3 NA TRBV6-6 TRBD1 TGTGCCAGCAGGGATGGGACAGGGGGCGAAGATACGCAGTATTTT CASRDGTGGEDTQYF
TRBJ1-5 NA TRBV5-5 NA TGTGCCAGCAGCTTGGACGGGAATAGCAATCAGCCCCAGCATTTT CASSLDGNSNQPQHF
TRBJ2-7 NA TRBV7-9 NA TGTGCCAGCAGCTTTGACAGTTACGAGCAGTACTTC CASSFDSYEQYF
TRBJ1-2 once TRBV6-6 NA TGTGCCAGCAGCTCCACCCCGGTTTTGAACACCTTC CASSSTPVLNTF
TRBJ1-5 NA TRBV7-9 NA TGTGCCAGCAGCCGGGAGCTCAATCAGCCCCAGCATTTT CASSRELNQPQHF
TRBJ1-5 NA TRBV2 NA TGTGCCAGCAGTCTCAATCAGCCCCAGCATTTT CASSLNQPQHF
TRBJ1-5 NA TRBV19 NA TGTGCCAGTAGTATTAAAAGGGGTAGCAATCAGCCCCAGCATTTT CASSIKRGSNQPQHF
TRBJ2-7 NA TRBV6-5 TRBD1 TGTGCCAGCAGTTCGCTGGACAGGGGGTACCACGAGCAGTACTTC CASSSLDRGYHEQYF
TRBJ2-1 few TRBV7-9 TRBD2 TGTGCCAGCAGCGGAAGGGATCTAGCGGGGGGGCGGAGCGATGAGCAGTTCTTC CASSGRDLAGGRSDEQFF
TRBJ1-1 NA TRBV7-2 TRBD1 TGTGCCAGCAGCTTAGCAGGAACCAGGGGGATTCAAGCTTTCTTT CASSLAGTRGIQAFF
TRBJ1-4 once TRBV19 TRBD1 TGTGCCAGTAAACAGGGGGGACCAGAAAAACTGTTTTTT CASKQGGPEKLFF
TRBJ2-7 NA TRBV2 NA TGTGCCAGCAGGCTAGCAGATTCCTACGAGCAGTACTTC CASRLADSYEQYF
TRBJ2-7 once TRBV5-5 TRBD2 TGTGCCAGCAGCTTGTTTGGACTAGCGGGAAGCTCCTACGAGCAGTACTTC CASSLFGLAGSSYEQYF
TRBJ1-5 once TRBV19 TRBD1 TGTGCCAGTAGTATCAAGGGGACAGGGGTGAAAGGTCAGCCCCAGCATTTT CASSIKGTGVKGQPQHF
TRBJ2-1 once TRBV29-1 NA TGCAGCGTTGAAACCGGCTACAATGAGCAGTTCTTC CSVETGYNEQFF
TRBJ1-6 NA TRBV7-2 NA TGTGCCAGCAGCTTAGGACAGCCCGAAATTTCACCCCTCCACTTT CASSLGQPEISPLHF
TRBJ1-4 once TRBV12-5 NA TGTGCTAGTGGTCATCAGGGGCGAACTAATGAAAAACTGTTTTTT CASGHQGRTNEKLFF
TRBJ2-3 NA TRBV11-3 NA TGTGCCAGCAGCTTAGTCGGGGTGACAGATACGCAGTATTTT CASSLVGVTDTQYF
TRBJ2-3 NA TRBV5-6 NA TGTGCCAGCAGCTTGGGTATGGGGCCCATCACAGATACGCAGTATTTT CASSLGMGPITDTQYF
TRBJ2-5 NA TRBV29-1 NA TGCAGCGTTGGGGCCCTGGATCAAGAGACCCAGTACTTC CSVGALDQETQYF
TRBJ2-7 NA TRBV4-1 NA TGCGCCAGCAGCCCATCCCCCCTGATACAGTCCTACGAGCAGTACTTC CASSPSPLIQSYEQYF
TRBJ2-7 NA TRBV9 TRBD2 TGTGCCAGCAGCGTAGACCCGGGGGGTTACGAGCAGTACTTC CASSVDPGGYEQYF
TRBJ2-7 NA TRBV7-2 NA TGTGCCAGCAGCCCCCAGGGCAGGTTCTACGAGCAGTACTTC CASSPQGRFYEQYF
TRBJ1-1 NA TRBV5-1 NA TGCGCCAGCAGCTTGTTAAGGGGTAGCACTGAAGCTTTCTTT CASSLLRGSTEAFF
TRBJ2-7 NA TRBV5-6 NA TGTGCCAGCAGCTGGGGAGCAGGACCCGAGCAGTACTTC CASSWGAGPEQYF
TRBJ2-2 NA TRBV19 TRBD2 TGTGCCAGTAGTCCCGGGGGGGGGCTCCGGTACACCGGGGAGCTGTTTTTT CASSPGGGLRYTGELFF
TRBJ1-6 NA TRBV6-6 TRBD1 TGTGCCAGCAGCACAGGGGTTTACGGGACCCTCCACTTT CASSTGVYGTLHF
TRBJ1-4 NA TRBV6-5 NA TGTGCCAGCAGTTACGGCGGGGGAATTAATGAAAAACTGTTTTTT CASSYGGGINEKLFF
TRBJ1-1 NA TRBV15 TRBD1 TGTGCCACCAGCAGAGATCCCCTCGACAGGGCAGACACTGAAGCTTTCTTT CATSRDPLDRADTEAFF
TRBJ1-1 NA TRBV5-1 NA TGCGCCAGCAGCTTGGAGCCGGGGTCGGGTATTGAAGCTTTCTTT CASSLEPGSGIEAFF
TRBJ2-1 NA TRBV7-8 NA TGTGCCAGCAGCTTAGTACAGGGTAGGGCCAATGAGCAGTTCTTC CASSLVQGRANEQFF
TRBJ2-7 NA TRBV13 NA TGTGCCAGCAGCAGCGCGTCTTTCTTTACCTACGAGCAGTACTTC CASSSASFFTYEQYF
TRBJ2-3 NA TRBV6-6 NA TGTGCCAGCAGTTACTCCAACACAGATACGCAGTATTTT CASSYSNTDTQYF
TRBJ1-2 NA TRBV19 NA TGTGCCAGTAGTACAAGGACAGATCCTAACTATGGCTACACCTTC CASSTRTDPNYGYTF
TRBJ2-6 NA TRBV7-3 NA TGTGCCAGCAGCTTAATGGGGCAGGGGCCCAACGTCCTGACTTTC CASSLMGQGPNVLTF